One T cell receptor beta chain is described in this entry. Per germline, CDR1 SGDLS and CDR2 YYNGEE. The CDR3 loop spans 15 amino acids. The trim removed 4 bases at V and 1 base at J, leaving 8 bases unmatched. This specimen comes from a study of CD8 T cells in Susac syndrome. Across the whole study: Among the sequenced Susac syndrome patients, roughly six had active disease while under ten were in remission.

Negative isolation yielded CD4+ and CD8+ T cells, and FACS enriched TEMRA cells. Random hexamers primed reverse transcription of about 0.45 to 1 ug RNA. By means of immunoSEQ multiplex PCR, TCR beta CDR3 spanning 54 Vbeta and 13 Jbeta underwent amplification. MiXCR, run by TCRdb on the immunoSEQ multiplex PCR reads, gives a single entry per CDR3 protein. The table includes around 140,000 distinct CDR3 sequences, more than 85% detected once. The rearrangement uses TRBV9 and TRBJ2-7, with 7 bases that match TRBD1. Sequenced sample: CD4+ T cells from PBMCs. The sequence was obtained from a human donor with Susac syndrome. The CDR3 sequence is CASSPRQGPSYEQYF. Here the CDR3 DNA reads TGTGCCAGCAGCCCGCGACAGGGTCCTTCCTACGAGCAGTACTTC.